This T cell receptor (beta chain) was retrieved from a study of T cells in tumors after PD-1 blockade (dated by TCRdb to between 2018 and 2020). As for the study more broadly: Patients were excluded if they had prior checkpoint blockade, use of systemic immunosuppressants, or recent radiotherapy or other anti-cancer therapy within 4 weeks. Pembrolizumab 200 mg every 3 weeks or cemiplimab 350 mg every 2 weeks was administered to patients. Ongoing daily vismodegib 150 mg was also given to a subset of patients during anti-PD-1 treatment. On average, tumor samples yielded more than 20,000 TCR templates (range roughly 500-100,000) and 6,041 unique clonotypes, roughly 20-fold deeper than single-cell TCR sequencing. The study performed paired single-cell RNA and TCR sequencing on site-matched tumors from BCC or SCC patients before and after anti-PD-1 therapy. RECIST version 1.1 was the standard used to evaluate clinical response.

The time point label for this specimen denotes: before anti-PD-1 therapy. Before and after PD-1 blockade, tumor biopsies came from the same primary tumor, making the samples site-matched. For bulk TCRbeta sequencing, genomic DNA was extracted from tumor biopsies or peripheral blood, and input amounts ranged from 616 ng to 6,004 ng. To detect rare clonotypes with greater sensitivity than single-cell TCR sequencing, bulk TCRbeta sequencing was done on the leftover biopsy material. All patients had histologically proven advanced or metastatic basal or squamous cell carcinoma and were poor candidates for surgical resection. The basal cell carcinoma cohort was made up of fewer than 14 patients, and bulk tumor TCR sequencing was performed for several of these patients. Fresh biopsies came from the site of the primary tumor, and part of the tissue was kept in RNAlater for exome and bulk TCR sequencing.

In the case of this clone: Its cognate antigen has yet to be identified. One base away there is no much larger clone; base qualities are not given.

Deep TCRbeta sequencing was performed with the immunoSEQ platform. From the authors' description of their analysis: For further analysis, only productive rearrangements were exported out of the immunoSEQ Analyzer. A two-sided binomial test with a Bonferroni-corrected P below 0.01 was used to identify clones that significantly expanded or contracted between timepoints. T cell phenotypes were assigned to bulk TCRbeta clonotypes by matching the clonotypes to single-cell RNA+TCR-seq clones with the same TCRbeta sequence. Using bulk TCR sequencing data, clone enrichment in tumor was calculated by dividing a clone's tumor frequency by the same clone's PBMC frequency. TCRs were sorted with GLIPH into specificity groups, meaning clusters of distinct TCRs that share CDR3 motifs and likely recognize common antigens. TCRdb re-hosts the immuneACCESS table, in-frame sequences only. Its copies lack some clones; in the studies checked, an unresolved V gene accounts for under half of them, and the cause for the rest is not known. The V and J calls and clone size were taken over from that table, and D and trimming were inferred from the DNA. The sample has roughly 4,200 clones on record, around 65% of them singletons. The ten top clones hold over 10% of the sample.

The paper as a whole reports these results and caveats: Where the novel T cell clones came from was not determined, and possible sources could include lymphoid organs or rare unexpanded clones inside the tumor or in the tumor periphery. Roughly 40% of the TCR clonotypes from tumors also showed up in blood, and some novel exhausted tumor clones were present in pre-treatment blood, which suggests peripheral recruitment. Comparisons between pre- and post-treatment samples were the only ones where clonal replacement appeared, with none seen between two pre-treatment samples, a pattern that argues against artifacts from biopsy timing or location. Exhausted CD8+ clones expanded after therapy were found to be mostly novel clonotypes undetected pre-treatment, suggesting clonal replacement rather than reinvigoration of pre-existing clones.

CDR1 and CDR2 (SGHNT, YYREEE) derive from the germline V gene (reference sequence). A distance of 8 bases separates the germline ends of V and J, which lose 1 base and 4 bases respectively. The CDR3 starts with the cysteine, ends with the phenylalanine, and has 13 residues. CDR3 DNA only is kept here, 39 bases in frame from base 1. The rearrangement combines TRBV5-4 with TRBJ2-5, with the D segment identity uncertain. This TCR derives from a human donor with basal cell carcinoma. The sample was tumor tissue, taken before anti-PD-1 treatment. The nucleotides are TGTGCCAGCAGCTTGAGGGATGGAGAGACCCAGTACTTC. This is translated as CASSLRDGETQYF.